This entry is about one T cell receptor (beta chain). The sample originates from a study of OX40 agonist ivuxolimab in advanced cancers. The wider study: Partial responses occurred in Three dose-escalation patients, one with hepatocellular carcinoma and two with cutaneous melanoma.

Sampled blood was obtained at baseline, cycle 4 day 1, and cycle 7 day 1. TCRdb keeps only in-frame clones here, not all; method: immunoSEQ multiplex PCR. The sample lists 65,000 or so clones, about nine tenths occurring once. Germline V gene sequence: CDR1 MNHEY, CDR2 SVGAGI. The CDR3 extends over 14 amino acids. With 5 bases clipped from V and 12 bases from J, the junction kept 13 bases outside the gene matches. This clonotype was obtained from an adult with an advanced solid tumor such as melanoma, head and neck, liver or kidney cancer. The sequencing here drew on CD4+ or CD8+ T cells sorted from blood, taken in a trial of the OX40 agonist ivuxolimab. J is TRBJ2-1 and V is TRBV6-5; 7 bases fit TRBD1. The CDR3 is CASSDGQDFSGQFF. The CDR3 DNA reads as TGTGCCAGCAGTGACGGACAGGATTTTTCTGGGCAGTTCTTC.